These 32 T cell receptor beta chains were sequenced from one sample in a study of shared clonotypes between healthy human individuals. Sequencing used immunoSEQ multiplex PCR; TCRdb keeps in-frame clones, though not all of them. Among approximately 480,000 clones listed, 75% to 80% were seen once. The sample comprised PBMCs. These receptors all come from a woman in her thirties or forties in good health. Some clones in this sample may be carry-over from other donors' samples.

The chain employs TRBV30 and TRBJ1-1; TRBD1 might be the D (5 bases). The CDR3 has 12 residues. V was cut by 0 bases and J by 8 bases, with 10 bases left in between. Looked up from germline, CDR1 is GTSNPN and CDR2 is SVGIG (reference sequence). The CDR3 protein is CAWSVLQVEAFF. The CDR3 DNA follows: TGTGCCTGGAGTGTGCTACAGGTCGAAGCTTTCTTT.

This CDR3 reads CASSLGRHDYGYTF. DNA of the CDR3: TGTGCCAGCAGCTTAGGGAGACACGATTATGGCTACACCTTC. The chain uses TRBV7-9 and TRBJ1-2; D is ambiguous. CDR1 is SEHNR and CDR2 is FQNEAQ in the germline V gene (reference sequence). CDR3 length: 14 amino acids. The germline V and J ends were trimmed by 1 base and 5 bases, with 11 bases remaining between them.

This chain uses TRBV28 with TRBJ2-2; 12 nucleotides align to TRBD2. This CDR3 spans 15 amino acids. J gave up 3 bases and V 7 bases, and 3 bases lay outside the gene matches. In germline, CDR1 is MDHEN, CDR2 SYDVKM. The CDR3 nucleotides are TGTGCCAGCATACTAGCGGGAGGTCACACCGGGGAGCTGTTTTTT. It codes for CASILAGGHTGELFF.

A few counts support this clone. This rearrangement joins TRBV2 to TRBJ1-1; D gene ambiguous. Germline values: CDR1 SNHLY, CDR2 FYNNEI. V shed 1 base and J shed 8 bases, with 8 bases lying between them. CDR3 length: 12 residues. CDR3 amino acids: CASSEGWQEAFF. The CDR3 bases are TGTGCCAGCAGTGAAGGGTGGCAAGAAGCTTTCTTT.

This chain connects TRBV7-3 to TRBJ1-1, with 7 bases that match TRBD1. Trimming took 5 bases from V and 4 from J; bases not matched to a gene: 7. The CDR3 contains 14 residues. Germline values: CDR1 SGHTA, CDR2 FQGTGA. The CDR3 protein is CASSPGGLGTEAFF. In nucleotides, the CDR3 is TGTGCCAGCAGCCCAGGGGGGCTGGGCACTGAAGCTTTCTTT.

This clone was counted ten times or more. The rearrangement joins TRBV5-1 to TRBJ1-1, with D perhaps TRBD1 (5 bases). CDR1 and CDR2 (germline): SGHRS, YFSETQ. The CDR3 has 14 amino acids. Trimming stripped 0 bases from V and 6 bases from J, with 12 bases between. CDR3 coding DNA: TGCGCCAGCAGCTTGGGACAGACAAAGGCTGAAGCTTTCTTT. Translated, it gives CASSLGQTKAEAFF. Together with reference TRBV5-1 and TRBJ1-1, the CDR3 gives the full variable domain: KAGVTQTPRYLIKTRGQQVTLSCSPISGHRSVSWYQQTPGQGLQFLFEYFSETQRNKGNFPGRFSGRQFSNSRSEMNVSTLELGDSALYLCASSLGQTKAEAFFGQGTRLTVV.

The chain carries TRBV11-1 and TRBJ1-4; D ambiguous. This CDR3 has 14 amino acids. Germline V CDR1 and CDR2: SGHAT, FQDESV (reference sequence). V shed 2 bases and J shed 7 bases, with 11 bases lying between them. In nucleotides, the CDR3 is TGTGCCAGCAGCTTACGGACCCGGAGTGAAAAACTGTTTTTT. The encoded protein is CASSLRTRSEKLFF.

This rearrangement joins TRBV28 to TRBJ2-5; 13 nucleotides align to TRBD2. The assigned J gene may be wrong: the sequence end matches TRBJ2-7 better. This CDR3 is built from 16 residues. CDR1 and CDR2 (germline): MDHEN, SYDVKM. The CDR3, as DNA: TGTGCCAGCAGTTGGGGGACTAGCGGGAATCCGTACGAGCAGTACTTC. Protein sequence: CASSWGTSGNPYEQYF.

This clone was observed a handful of times. Compared with germline, one end of the junction differs, possibly owing to a read error. This chain links TRBV7-7 with TRBJ2-1; no definite D call. The CDR3 length is 15 residues. CDR1 SSHAT and CDR2 FNYEAQ come from the germline V gene (reference sequence). CDR3 loop: CASSLTDSLTNEQFF. For the CDR3, the DNA is TGTGCTAGCAGCTTAACGGATAGCCTTACGAATGAGCAGTTCTTC. Complete variable domain (other parts from reference TRBV7-7 and TRBJ2-1): GAGVSQSPRYKVTKRGQDVTLRCDPISSHATLYWYQQALGQGPEFLTYFNYEAQPDKSGLPSDRFSAERPEGSISTLTIQRTEQRDSAMYRCASSLTDSLTNEQFFGPGTRLTVL.

Details on this clone: A far larger clone is a single base away, which makes a read error likely. J is TRBJ2-7 and V is TRBV6-5; 9 positions agree with TRBD2. Losses at the gene ends were 3 bases for V and 3 bases for J; bases not matched to a gene: 6. Looked up from germline, CDR1 is MNHEY and CDR2 is SVGAGI. The CDR3 sequence is 15 residues long. The CDR3 bases are TGTGCCAGCAGTTATTTGCCTAGCGGGAACTACGAGCAGTACTTC. Its protein product is CASSYLPSGNYEQYF.

The V and J genes are TRBV5-4 and TRBJ2-7; weak D call: TRBD2 (5 bases). There are 15 residues in the CDR3. Germline V gene sequence: CDR1 SGHNT, CDR2 YYREEE (reference sequence). Between the trimmed V and J ends, which lost 4 bases and 7 bases, there was a span of 21 bases. The CDR3 loop reads CASSGNRPSSGEQYF. CDR3 sequence (DNA): TGTGCCAGCAGCGGAAACAGACCTAGCTCGGGGGAGCAGTACTTC.

The sample holds many counts of this clone. The V gene is TRBV5-1, the J gene TRBJ2-1; possible D gene TRBD2, 5 bases. Trimming took off 0 bases at V and 7 bases at J, with 14 bases between the two ends. This CDR3 has 15 amino acids. Germline V gives CDR1 SGHRS, CDR2 YFSETQ. DNA of the CDR3: TGCGCCAGCAGCTTGGTCGAGGGCAGTCGGAATGAGCAGTTCTTC. This gives the protein CASSLVEGSRNEQFF.

The rearrangement links TRBV18 to TRBJ2-1, with 7 nucleotides matching TRBD2. There are 15 residues in the CDR3. Germline values: CDR1 KGHSH, CDR2 LQKENI. After removal of 6 bases from V and 6 bases from J, the junction contained 11 bases not matched to a gene. The CDR3 here is CASSPDGGRGNEQFF. The CDR3 DNA follows: TGTGCCAGCTCTCCTGACGGGGGGAGGGGCAATGAGCAGTTCTTC.

Note on this clone: The same CDR3 is also encoded by other DNA sequences in this sample. This chain uses TRBV6-6 with TRBJ2-3; D unclear. Germline assignment: CDR1 MNHNY and CDR2 SVGAGI (reference sequence). This CDR3 has 11 residues. V dropped 2 bases and J dropped 6 bases, with 3 bases sitting between them. The CDR3 DNA follows: TGTGCCAGCAGTTACCTGGATACGCAGTATTTT. Its protein is CASSYLDTQYF.

The chain joins TRBV28 to TRBJ1-4, with TRBD1 identical over 8 bases. CDR3 size: 15 residues. Germline CDR1 and CDR2: MDHEN and SYDVKM. Trimming cost V 5 bases and J 3 bases; bases outside gene matches: 5. The CDR3 loop reads CASSIDRGANEKLFF. The CDR3 DNA reads as TGTGCCAGCAGTATTGACAGGGGCGCTAATGAAAAACTGTTTTTT.

The chain couples TRBV29-1 to TRBJ1-1, with D unresolved. Germline V gene lookup returns CDR1 SQVTM and CDR2 ANQGSEA. V lost 6 bases and J 7 bases, leaving 9 bases between the germline ends. This CDR3 region has 10 residues. The CDR3 nucleotides read TGCAGCGTCGAGGTACTTGAAGCTTTCTTT. Translating it yields CSVEVLEAFF.

This chain connects TRBV5-1 to TRBJ2-1; TRBD2 matches at 9 bases. Germline V gene lookup returns CDR1 SGHRS and CDR2 YFSETQ. The CDR3 runs to 15 residues. The V segment lost 0 bases and the J segment 9 bases; nucleotides outside the gene matches: 7. CDR3 coding DNA: TGCGCCAGCAGCTTGGGATTAGCGGGAGTTTCTGAGCAGTTCTTC. Its translation is CASSLGLAGVSEQFF.

This clone was counted only a few times. The chain couples TRBV19 to TRBJ1-2, with D unresolved. This CDR3 region has 17 residues. From germline, CDR1 is LNHDA and CDR2 SQIVND (reference sequence). Trimming shortened V by 5 bases and J by 0 bases, and 19 bases separated the two germline ends. For the CDR3, the DNA is TGTGCCAGTAGTCCGGCGGCCTCAGGAGCCCCTAACTATGGCTACACCTTC. It codes for CASSPAASGAPNYGYTF.

The chain's CDR3 is CASSFGLNEQFF. The CDR3 bases are TGTGCCAGCAGTTTCGGATTGAATGAGCAGTTCTTC. The rearrangement links TRBV27 to TRBJ2-1; D is ambiguous. Trimming removed 3 bases from V and 7 bases from J, with 7 bases in between. Germline V gives CDR1 MNHEY, CDR2 SMNVEV (reference sequence). The CDR3 covers 12 residues.

This clone has only one observation. The genes are TRBV14 and TRBJ2-1; no firm D call. This CDR3 comprises 12 residues. The V end was cut by 1 base, the J end by 15 bases, with 13 bases between. Germline lookup yields CDR1 SGHDN and CDR2 FVKESK. In DNA, the CDR3 is TGTGCCAGCAGCCAAGCACCCCAAATGCCGTTCTTC. It specifies CASSQAPQMPFF. Looking up the rest from reference TRBV14 and TRBJ2-1 gives the full variable domain: EAGVTQFPSHSVIEKGQTVTLRCDPISGHDNLYWYRRVMGKEIKFLLHFVKESKQDESGMPNNRFLAERTGGTYSTLKVQPAELEDSGVYFCASSQAPQMPFFGPGTRLTVL.

J is TRBJ2-5 and V is TRBV4-3; D is perhaps TRBD2 (6 bases). The V end was cut by 4 bases, the J end by 5 bases, with 11 bases between. The V gene's germline CDR1 is LGHNA and CDR2 YSLEER. This CDR3 has 13 residues. DNA of the CDR3: TGCGCCAGCAGCCTTAGCGGTTGGGAGACCCAGTACTTC. This gives the protein CASSLSGWETQYF.

The chain carries TRBV9 and TRBJ2-1; 7 bases agree with TRBD2. V was pared by 0 bases and J by 7 bases, with 4 bases of the junction left unmatched. The V gene's germline CDR1 is SGDLS and CDR2 YYNGEE. The CDR3 contains 14 residues. The CDR3 is CASSVGGSSNEQFF. The CDR3 bases are TGTGCCAGCAGCGTAGGCGGGAGTTCAAATGAGCAGTTCTTC. Drawing the rest from reference TRBV9 and TRBJ2-1, the complete variable domain is DSGVTQTPKHLITATGQRVTLRCSPRSGDLSVYWYQQSLDQGLQFLIQYYNGEERAKGNILERFSAQQFPDLHSELNLSSLELGDSALYFCASSVGGSSNEQFFGPGTRLTVL.

The chain links TRBV4-2 to TRBJ1-5; D remains ambiguous. The V end was cut by 1 base, the J end by 5 bases, with 9 bases between. The CDR3 consists of 14 residues. Per germline, CDR1 LGHNA and CDR2 YNFKEQ. CDR3 region: CASSQALIDQPQHF. The CDR3 nucleotides are TGTGCCAGCAGCCAAGCCCTTATAGATCAGCCCCAGCATTTT.

The J gene is TRBJ2-1, the V gene TRBV10-3; D might be TRBD2 (5 bases). The germline CDR1 and CDR2 sequences are ENHRY and SYGVKD. The germline V and J ends were trimmed by 4 bases and 3 bases, with 7 bases remaining between them. The CDR3 has 13 amino acids. This chain's CDR3 is CAISVEGYNEQFF. The CDR3 DNA follows: TGTGCCATCAGTGTAGAGGGCTACAATGAGCAGTTCTTC.

The chain employs TRBV7-2 and TRBJ2-5; D uncertain. There are 13 residues in the CDR3. The V end was cut by 2 bases, the J end by 1 base, with 5 bases between. CDR1 is SGHTA, CDR2 FQGNSA, per germline. The CDR3 DNA sequence: TGTGCCAGCAGCTTATATATCCAAGAGACCCAGTACTTC. It encodes CASSLYIQETQYF.

The rearrangement joins TRBV4-1 to TRBJ2-7; 7 bases line up with TRBD1. The V segment lost 4 bases and the J segment 3 bases; nucleotides outside the gene matches: 6. Germline CDR1 and CDR2: MGHRA and YSYEKL. The CDR3 contains 14 residues. CDR3 region: CASSPRDSIYEQYF. CDR3 DNA sequence: TGCGCCAGCAGCCCCCGGGACAGTATCTACGAGCAGTACTTC.

The rearrangement links TRBV5-1 to TRBJ2-2; 8 positions agree with TRBD1. CDR3 size: 15 residues. In germline, CDR1 is SGHRS, CDR2 YFSETQ. Trimming cost V 4 bases and J 6 bases; bases outside gene matches: 8. The CDR3 loop is CASSTDRVVAGELFF. DNA for the CDR3: TGCGCCAGCAGCACGGACAGGGTCGTCGCCGGGGAGCTGTTTTTT.

CDR3 nucleotide sequence: TGCAGCGCCGCCGAGGGGCCGGGGACTGAAGCTTTCTTT. Translated: CSAAEGPGTEAFF. The chain has TRBV29-1 and TRBJ1-1; perhaps TRBD1 as D (5 bases). Between the trimmed V and J ends, which lost 7 bases and 5 bases, there was a span of 17 bases. Germline loops: CDR1 SQVTM, CDR2 ANQGSEA. This CDR3 comprises 13 residues.

This clone was recorded a few times. The chain uses TRBV7-2 and TRBJ2-2; 7 nucleotides line up with TRBD2. Trimming at V came to 2 bases and at J to 5 bases, leaving 8 bases not matched to a gene. The V gene's germline CDR1 is SGHTA and CDR2 FQGNSA. The CDR3 consists of 16 residues. The chain's CDR3 is CASSLLAGVSTGELFF. The DNA for the CDR3 is TGTGCCAGCAGCTTACTCGCGGGAGTTTCTACCGGGGAGCTGTTTTTT. Looking up the rest from reference TRBV7-2 and TRBJ2-2 gives the full variable domain: GAGVSQSPSNKVTEKGKDVELRCDPISGHTALYWYRQSLGQGLEFLIYFQGNSAPDKSGLPSDRFSAERTGGSVSTLTIQRTQQEDSAVYLCASSLLAGVSTGELFFGEGSRLTVL.

This sequence joins TRBV7-9 and TRBJ2-5, with no clear D. CDR1 SEHNR and CDR2 FQNEAQ come from the germline V gene (reference sequence). The V end lost 5 bases, the J end lost 4 bases, and 8 bases lay between the germline ends. The CDR3 consists of 12 residues. The CDR3 sequence: CASSPYGETQYF. The CDR3 nucleotides read TGTGCCAGCAGCCCGTACGGAGAGACCCAGTACTTC. Supplemented by reference TRBV7-9 and TRBJ2-5, the full variable domain reads DTGVSQNPRHKITKRGQNVTFRCDPISEHNRLYWYRQTLGQGPEFLTYFQNEAQLEKSRLLSDRFSAERPKGSFSTLEIQRTEQGDSAMYLCASSPYGETQYFGPGTRLLVL.

This chain joins TRBV27 and TRBJ1-1; 7 bases fit TRBD1. The CDR3 runs to 14 residues. Germline values: CDR1 MNHEY, CDR2 SMNVEV (reference sequence). V shed 6 bases and J 1 base; nucleotides not matched to a gene: 5. The CDR3 DNA reads as TGTGCCAGCAGCGGTAGACAGGGGAACACTGAAGCTTTCTTT. Protein sequence: CASSGRQGNTEAFF.

This chain uses TRBV28 with TRBJ2-1; either TRBD1 or TRBD2 may supply D (5 bases each). Germline V gene data show CDR1 as MDHEN and CDR2 as SYDVKM. The V gene lost 3 bases and the J gene lost 2 bases, with 14 bases spanning the gap. The CDR3 sequence is 16 residues long. CDR3 sequence reads: CASSLLTGRTYNEQFF. CDR3 in DNA: TGTGCCAGCAGTTTGCTAACGGGACGAACCTACAATGAGCAGTTCTTC. The whole variable domain, remainder taken from reference TRBV28 and TRBJ2-1, is DVKVTQSSRYLVKRTGEKVFLECVQDMDHENMFWYRQDPGLGLRLIYFSYDVKMKEKGDIPEGYSVSREKKERFSLILESASTNQTSMYLCASSLLTGRTYNEQFFGPGTRLTVL.